Shown below are 26 T cell receptor beta chains from a single sample sequenced in a study of CD8+CD57+ T cells in acquired aplastic anemia. The template used for profiling TCR beta VDJ and CDR3 was genomic DNA. A single record per CDR3 protein comes from TCRdb applying MiXCR to the reads. The repertoire consists of around 200,000 distinct CDR3 sequences, with nearly 50% occurring once and the leading ten covering around a tenth. All sequencing subjects had displayed CD8+CD57+ cell expansion on flow cytometry. Sequencing used sorted CD4+, CD8+, or CD8+CD57+ T cells (not recorded which) from PBMCs. All receptors come from a human donor with aplastic anemia.

This chain links TRBV25-1 with TRBJ1-1; D possibly corresponds to TRBD1 (5 bases). This CDR3 is built from 18 residues. V gave up 3 bases and J gave up 0 bases, with 20 bases separating them. Germline V lookup: CDR1 MGHDK, CDR2 SYGVNS. CDR3 sequence (DNA): TGTGCCAGCAGTGATGAAGGGACGGGCCTCCCCATGAACACTGAAGCTTTCTTT. Its protein is CASSDEGTGLPMNTEAFF.

This rearrangement joins TRBV15 to TRBJ2-1; 11 nucleotides align to TRBD1. Trimming removed 1 base from V and 3 bases from J; junction bases left unmatched: 2. This CDR3 comprises 16 residues. Germline values: CDR1 LNHNV, CDR2 YYDKDF (reference sequence). The CDR3 DNA is TGTGCCACCAGCAGAGCGGGGACAGGGGGCTACAATGAGCAGTTCTTC. Protein product: CATSRAGTGGYNEQFF. The complete variable domain, with remaining parts taken from reference TRBV15 and TRBJ2-1, reads DAMVIQNPRYQVTQFGKPVTLSCSQTLNHNVMYWYQQKSSQAPKLLFHYYDKDFNNEADTPDNFQSRRPNTSFCFLDIRSPGLGDTAMYLCATSRAGTGGYNEQFFGPGTRLTVL.

This clonotype was seen repeatedly, ten times or more. This chain joins TRBV5-1 and TRBJ2-1; TRBD2 aligns across 10 bases. The V gene end was trimmed by 1 base and the J gene end by 6 bases; junction bases not matched to a gene: 4. The CDR3 is 15 amino acids. CDR1 is SGHRS, CDR2 YFSETQ, per germline. Written as DNA, the CDR3 is TGCGCCAGCAGCTTGACTAGCGGGAAGTCCAATGAGCAGTTCTTC. Protein sequence: CASSLTSGKSNEQFF.

The genes are TRBV9 and TRBJ2-5, with D maybe TRBD2 (6 bases). V lost 9 bases and J 3 bases, leaving 15 bases between the germline ends. Per the germline V gene, CDR1 is SGDLS and CDR2 is YYNGEE. This CDR3 is 13 amino acids long. Written as DNA, the CDR3 is TGTGCCACCCGGCGGGGAGGAGAAGAGACCCAGTACTTC. Residues: CATRRGGEETQYF.

This clonotype was seen a few times. This chain links TRBV19 with TRBJ2-2; D call uncertain. The CDR3 contains 13 residues. V was trimmed by 6 bases and J by 2 bases, leaving 7 bases between them. The germline V gene encodes CDR1 LNHDA and CDR2 SQIVND (reference sequence). CDR3 DNA: TGTGCCAGTAGGATTATTAACACCGGGGAGCTGTTTTTT. As protein: CASRIINTGELFF. Full variable domain (missing parts from reference TRBV19 and TRBJ2-2): DGGITQSPKYLFRKEGQNVTLSCEQNLNHDAMYWYRQDPGQGLRLIYYSQIVNDFQKGDIAEGYSVSREKKESFPLTVTSAQKNPTAFYLCASRIINTGELFFGEGSRLTVL.

The rearrangement joins TRBV7-8 to TRBJ1-1; D unresolved. V was pared by 2 bases and J by 7 bases, with 8 bases between. Germline V gives CDR1 SGHVS, CDR2 FQNEAQ. The CDR3 length is 12 residues. CDR3 bases: TGTGCCAGCAGCTTAAGGGAGATTGAAGCTTTCTTT. It yields the protein CASSLREIEAFF.

Turning to this clonotype: An end of the junction does not agree with germline; a read error may underlie this. This sequence joins TRBV24-1 and TRBJ2-5, with 10 nucleotides matching TRBD1. The CDR3 consists of 15 residues. Germline assignment: CDR1 KGHDR and CDR2 SFDVKD. CDR3 sequence: CATSDTRQGAETRYF. The CDR3 DNA follows: TGCGCCACCAGTGATACGAGACAGGGGGCTGAGACCCGGTACTTC.

This clonotype was detected only a few times. The J gene is TRBJ1-2, the V gene TRBV2; the D is unclear. Germline values: CDR1 SNHLY, CDR2 FYNNEI. The CDR3 has 12 residues. Trimming pared 2 bases from V and 2 bases from J, leaving 3 bases between. The CDR3 loop reads CASSEINYGYTF. The CDR3 nucleotides read TGTGCCAGCAGTGAAATCAACTATGGCTACACCTTC.

This clonotype has a handful of counts. The chain employs TRBV24-1 and TRBJ1-2, with D uncertain. Germline lookup yields CDR1 KGHDR and CDR2 SFDVKD. Trimming took off 4 bases at V and 0 bases at J, with 5 bases between the two ends. CDR3 length: 13 residues. The CDR3 is CATSEGTNYGYTF. CDR3 in DNA: TGTGCCACCAGTGAAGGGACTAACTATGGCTACACCTTC.

The chain is built from TRBV24-1 and TRBJ2-5; the D gene could be TRBD1 or TRBD2 (6 bases each). CDR1 and CDR2 (germline): KGHDR, SFDVKD. V gave up 9 bases and J gave up 0 bases, with 19 bases separating them. This CDR3 has 16 amino acids. CDR3 sequence: CATGGLGGRDQETQYF. In DNA form, the CDR3 reads TGTGCCACCGGTGGGCTCGGGGGCCGTGACCAAGAGACCCAGTACTTC.

Points on this clonotype: This may arise from a read error, as a much more abundant clone is one base away. The gene calls are TRBV4-3 and TRBJ1-2; D perhaps matches TRBD1 (6 bases). Germline CDR1 and CDR2: LGHNA and YSLEER. The CDR3 has 15 residues. V gave up 5 bases and J gave up 3 bases, with 16 bases separating them. The CDR3 nucleotides are TGCGCCAGCAGCGATGATAGCAGGGGAGACTATGGCTACACCTTC. Translating it yields CASSDDSRGDYGYTF.

The chain combines TRBV5-5 with TRBJ2-7; 7 positions agree with TRBD2. After removal of 4 bases from V and 2 bases from J, the junction contained 6 bases not matched to a gene. Germline-derived CDR1 and CDR2 are SGHKS and YYEKEE (reference sequence). The CDR3 has 14 amino acids. The CDR3 loop is CASSLGAGTYEQYF. Here the CDR3 DNA reads TGTGCCAGCAGCCTCGGAGCGGGGACCTACGAGCAGTACTTC.

This clonotype has a count of ten or more. The chain has TRBV4-2 and TRBJ1-6; TRBD1 agrees at 7 bases. This CDR3 is 17 amino acids long. The V gene end was trimmed by 4 bases and the J gene end by 9 bases; junction bases not matched to a gene: 15. Per germline, CDR1 LGHNA and CDR2 YNFKEQ. The CDR3 coding sequence is TGTGCCAGCAGCCCCCGAGGGGGCAGTGGGATGGGTTCACCCCTCCACTTT. Its protein product is CASSPRGGSGMGSPLHF.

In this sample, this clonotype turned up many times. The J gene is TRBJ1-5, the V gene TRBV9; TRBD1 agrees at 11 bases. V trimming: 4 bases; J trimming: 6 bases; junction bases outside the gene matches: 9. The V gene's germline CDR1 is SGDLS and CDR2 YYNGEE. This CDR3 contains 16 residues. The CDR3 DNA reads as TGTGCCAGCAGCATCCGGGACAGGGGGATACGTCAGCCCCAGCATTTT. Its protein product is CASSIRDRGIRQPQHF.

This clonotype came up many times. The rearrangement joins TRBV20-1 to TRBJ2-5; TRBD2 matches 7 bases. With V trimmed by 3 bases and J by 2 bases, 6 bases remained unmatched. This CDR3 region has 14 residues. The germline V gene has CDR1 DFQATT and CDR2 SNEGSKA (reference sequence). The CDR3 DNA sequence: TGCAGTGCTAGGGTAGCGGGCCTACAAGAGACCCAGTACTTC. Its translation: CSARVAGLQETQYF.

This clonotype was recorded at least ten times. V gene TRBV20-1 combines with J gene TRBJ2-2; D remains ambiguous. V lost 2 bases and J lost 0, with 7 bases in between. The CDR3 consists of 14 residues. The germline CDR1 and CDR2 sequences are DFQATT and SNEGSKA (reference sequence). The CDR3 loop reads CSARQVANTGELFF. The CDR3 region has the DNA TGCAGTGCTAGACAGGTTGCGAACACCGGGGAGCTGTTTTTT.

This clonotype was detected many times. This chain joins TRBV6-2 or TRBV6-3 and TRBJ1-1; no clear D gene. The CDR3 length is 12 residues. Deletions cut 2 bases from V and 8 bases from J, with 9 bases between. Germline V lookup: CDR1 MNHEY, CDR2 SVGEGT. The CDR3 protein is CASSYRKTEAFF. For the CDR3, the DNA is TGTGCCAGCAGTTACAGAAAGACAGAAGCTTTCTTT.

The chain combines TRBV6-5 with TRBJ1-4, with D possibly TRBD1 on 5 matching bases. Per germline, CDR1 MNHEY and CDR2 SVGAGI. V was pared by 0 bases and J by 6 bases, with 14 bases between. This CDR3 comprises 16 residues. CDR3 nucleotide sequence: TGTGCCAGCAGTTACTCTCCTGGCAGGGCATATGAAAAACTGTTTTTT. Translated: CASSYSPGRAYEKLFF.

The rearrangement links TRBV5-6 to TRBJ1-2; 10 bases match TRBD1. The CDR3 has 15 residues. V was pared by 0 bases and J by 7 bases, with 6 bases of the junction left unmatched. Germline V gene data show CDR1 as SGHDT and CDR2 as YYEEEE. CDR3 nucleotides: TGTGCCAGCAGCTTGGTTCCGGGACAGGGGCCTGGCTACACCTTC. Its protein product is CASSLVPGQGPGYTF.

This clonotype was recorded at least ten times. The V gene is TRBV7-2, the J gene TRBJ2-1; 8 bases are shared with TRBD1. With V trimmed by 1 base and J by 12 bases, 11 bases remained unmatched. In germline, CDR1 is SGHTA, CDR2 FQGNSA. The CDR3 covers 15 residues. The CDR3 bases are TGTGCCAGCAGCTTAGGGCAGGGGGCGGGTGTGCGGCAGTTCTTC. It specifies CASSLGQGAGVRQFF.

This chain links TRBV25-1 with TRBJ2-7, with 7 bases fitting TRBD1. The CDR3 loop spans 17 amino acids. Trimming took 4 bases from V and 0 from J; bases not matched to a gene: 12. Germline values: CDR1 MGHDK, CDR2 SYGVNS. In nucleotides, the CDR3 is TGTGCCAGCAGTGTATCCCTGGGACAGTCGTACTCCTACGAGCAGTACTTC. This gives the protein CASSVSLGQSYSYEQYF.

This clonotype was found once. CDR3 in amino acids: CASSTKQRNEQFF. CDR3 nucleotide sequence: TGTGCCAGCAGCACCAAACAGAGGAATGAGCAGTTCTTC. The chain links TRBV5-8 to TRBJ2-1; D uncertain. V was pared by 4 bases and J by 7 bases, with 12 bases between. Germline V gene data show CDR1 as SGHTS and CDR2 as YDEGEE. This CDR3 has 13 residues.

The gene calls are TRBV7-8 and TRBJ1-1; D is uncertain. The CDR3 loop spans 12 amino acids. With 5 bases removed from V and 6 bases from J, the gap between germline ends came to 10 bases. Per germline, CDR1 SGHVS and CDR2 FQNEAQ. In nucleotides, the CDR3 is TGTGCCAGCAGCCCGCTCCCCCCTGAAGCTTTCTTT. This gives the protein CASSPLPPEAFF.

The V and J genes are TRBV2 and TRBJ2-4, with 9 nucleotides matching TRBD2. This CDR3 comprises 14 residues. Germline V gives CDR1 SNHLY, CDR2 FYNNEI. The V segment lost 6 bases and the J segment 6 bases; nucleotides outside the gene matches: 6. CDR3 nucleotide sequence: TGTGCCAGCAGGGCGACTAGCGGTGGAAACATTCAGTACTTC. Protein sequence: CASRATSGGNIQYF. Complete variable domain (other parts from reference TRBV2 and TRBJ2-4): EPEVTQTPSHQVTQMGQEVILRCVPISNHLYFYWYRQILGQKVEFLVSFYNNEISEKSEIFDDQFSVERPDGSNFTLKIRSTKLEDSAMYFCASRATSGGNIQYFGAGTRLSVL.

Only one count was recorded for this clonotype. The V call is TRBV15, the J call TRBJ2-7; 8 nucleotides line up with TRBD2. Trimming cost V 0 bases and J 0 bases; bases outside gene matches: 4. CDR3 length: 16 amino acids. CDR1 is LNHNV, CDR2 YYDKDF, per germline (reference sequence). In DNA, the CDR3 is TGTGCCACCAGCAGAGATACACTAGCGGACTCCTACGAGCAGTACTTC. Translation gives CATSRDTLADSYEQYF.

The rearrangement joins TRBV20-1 to TRBJ1-4; the D gene is possibly TRBD1 (5 bases). This CDR3 comprises 13 residues. Trimming removed 0 bases from V and 8 bases from J, with 10 bases in between. The germline V gene encodes CDR1 DFQATT and CDR2 SNEGSKA (reference sequence). The CDR3 reads CSARDREGEKLFF. Written as DNA, the CDR3 is TGCAGTGCTAGAGACAGGGAGGGCGAAAAACTGTTTTTT.